The 2 T cell receptor beta chains below were found in one sample sequenced in a study of blood T cell repertoires in COVID-19. Only in-frame clones appear in the TCRdb table, and some are missing; sequencing was by immunoSEQ multiplex PCR. In the table there are 200,000 to 300,000 clones, approximately 86% of which are singletons. Sequenced material: PBMCs or T cells enriched from blood (not recorded which). The receptors stem from a woman between 18 and 29 years old who had recovered from COVID-19.

This chain links TRBV2 with TRBJ2-2; D is undetermined. V was cut by 6 bases and J by 0 bases, with 8 bases left in between. Germline V lookup: CDR1 SNHLY, CDR2 FYNNEI. The CDR3 sequence is 14 residues long. CDR3 DNA sequence: TGTGCCAGCAGCGGGTTCGCGAACACCGGGGAGCTGTTTTTT. Residues: CASSGFANTGELFF.

This chain links TRBV6-5 with TRBJ1-5; 11 bases agree with TRBD1. V dropped 6 bases and J dropped 4; count of bases not matched to a gene: 5. Germline V lookup: CDR1 MNHEY, CDR2 SVGAGI. CDR3 length equals 15 residues. CDR3 in DNA: TGTGCCAGCAGGAGGGACAGGGGGACGAATCAGCCCCAGCATTTT. Amino acid sequence: CASRRDRGTNQPQHF.